This passage covers 31 T cell receptor beta chains from one sample sequenced in a study of CD8 T cells in Susac syndrome (dated by TCRdb to 2018 to 2020). Library prep was done by the immunoSEQ multiplex PCR assay. RNA was extracted using the RNeasy kit, and about 0.45 to 1 microgram was reverse transcribed with random hexamers. TCRdb ran its own pipeline on the public reads, namely fastp trimming at Q25 and MiXCR clone calling, and kept in-frame beta chains. Records with the same CDR3 protein are collapsed into one entry carrying the most frequent genes and DNA. The sample has 160,000 or so distinct CDR3 sequences on record, roughly 94% of them singletons. The ten largest clones take up approximately 0.094% of the sample. The sequencing input was CD4+ T cells from PBMCs. Source of these receptors: a human donor with multiple sclerosis.

This chain links TRBV6-2 or TRBV6-3 with TRBJ1-1, with unresolved D. Germline V gene sequence: CDR1 MNHEY, CDR2 SVGEGT. CDR3 length: 11 amino acids. V lost 7 bases and J 1 base, leaving 4 bases between the germline ends. This chain's CDR3 is CASKTNTEAFF. The CDR3 region has the DNA TGTGCCAGCAAAACGAACACTGAAGCTTTCTTT.

This clonotype occurred once. The chain has TRBV3-1 and TRBJ1-5; no clear D gene. The germline V gene has CDR1 LGHDT and CDR2 YNNKEL (reference sequence). The ends were cut back, 0 bases at V and 7 bases at J, with 7 bases in the middle. This CDR3 has 13 amino acids. CDR3 coding DNA: TGTGCCAGCAGCCAAGATGTGCGGCAGCCCCAGCATTTT. Its protein is CASSQDVRQPQHF.

The chain is built from TRBV10-1 and TRBJ2-1, with 14 bases matching TRBD2. There are 18 residues in the CDR3. The trim removed 8 bases at V and 6 bases at J, leaving 15 bases unmatched. Germline loops: CDR1 WNHNN, CDR2 SYGVQD (reference sequence). CDR3 amino acids: CASGKGGGLAGDFNEQFF. The CDR3 nucleotides read TGCGCCAGCGGCAAAGGGGGGGGACTAGCGGGAGATTTCAATGAGCAGTTCTTC.

This chain's CDR3 is CASRSDPGPHYQPQHF. In DNA, the CDR3 is TGTGCCAGCAGAAGCGACCCCGGGCCCCATTATCAGCCCCAGCATTTT. V and J are TRBV6-2 or TRBV6-3 and TRBJ1-5, with D unresolved. Germline CDR1 reads MNHEY; CDR2 reads SVGEGT. The CDR3 extends over 16 amino acids. Trimming removed 6 bases at V and 5 bases at J, with 20 bases between.

V and J are TRBV2 and TRBJ1-4, with 10 positions matching TRBD1. This CDR3 is 14 amino acids long. J gave up 8 bases and V 11 bases, and 11 bases lay outside the gene matches. Germline V lookup: CDR1 SNHLY, CDR2 FYNNEI. CDR3 residues: CAGKTGQGREKLFF. Written as DNA, the CDR3 is TGTGCCGGAAAGACGGGACAGGGGAGAGAAAAACTGTTTTTT.

V gene TRBV6-5 combines with J gene TRBJ2-1, with D perhaps TRBD1 or TRBD2 (5 bases each). With 4 bases removed from V and 0 bases from J, the gap between germline ends came to 22 bases. This CDR3 is 19 amino acids long. Looked up from germline, CDR1 is MNHEY and CDR2 is SVGAGI. CDR3 region: CASSSSGRPSGSSYNEQFF. The DNA for the CDR3 is TGTGCCAGCAGTTCCTCGGGACGCCCTTCTGGGAGCTCCTACAATGAGCAGTTCTTC.

There are a few counts of this clonotype. The chain recombines TRBV19 with TRBJ1-5, with D perhaps matching TRBD1 (5 bases). The germline V gene has CDR1 LNHDA and CDR2 SQIVND (reference sequence). The CDR3 totals 15 residues. Trimming stripped 4 bases from V and 2 bases from J, with 12 bases between. The CDR3 sequence: CASSKQGGGNQPQHF. Written as DNA, the CDR3 is TGTGCCAGTAGTAAGCAAGGAGGGGGCAATCAGCCCCAGCATTTT.

This chain joins TRBV29-1 and TRBJ2-2; D is perhaps TRBD1 or TRBD2 (5 bases each). Trimming removed 7 bases from V and 6 bases from J, with 30 bases in between. Germline-derived CDR1 and CDR2 are SQVTM and ANQGSEA. The CDR3 runs 18 residues. The CDR3 spells CSASKPGPQYLGAGELFF. The CDR3 DNA reads TGCAGCGCCTCAAAACCGGGACCGCAATATCTGGGCGCCGGGGAGCTGTTTTTT.

The chain couples TRBV20-1 to TRBJ2-7; the match to TRBD2 covers 9 bases. CDR3 length equals 15 residues. V lost 6 bases and J lost 0; bases outside the gene matches: 9. Germline V gene lookup returns CDR1 DFQATT and CDR2 SNEGSKA (reference sequence). The CDR3 DNA reads as TGCAGTGCGTCGGGGGCGGGAGGGAGCTCCTACGAGCAGTACTTC. It yields the protein CSASGAGGSSYEQYF.

This chain uses TRBV5-1 with TRBJ2-3, with D perhaps TRBD1 (5 bases). The CDR3 is 15 amino acids. Trimming removed 1 base at V and 6 bases at J, with 15 bases between. CDR1 SGHRS and CDR2 YFSETQ come from the germline V gene. The CDR3 DNA follows: TGCGCCAGCAGCTTGTCCCCCCTACAGGTCGATACGCAGTATTTT. Translated: CASSLSPLQVDTQYF.

This chain connects TRBV7-8 to TRBJ2-1; 12 bases are a match to TRBD1. V lost 5 bases and J lost 5; bases outside the gene matches: 4. CDR1 is SGHVS, CDR2 FQNEAQ, per germline. This CDR3 is 15 amino acids long. The CDR3 sequence: CASSRGQGANNEQFF. CDR3 in DNA: TGTGCCAGCAGCCGGGGACAGGGGGCCAACAATGAGCAGTTCTTC.

V and J are TRBV5-6 and TRBJ1-1, with D possibly matching TRBD1 (6 bases). V was pared by 6 bases and J by 5 bases, with 17 bases between. The CDR3 loop spans 14 amino acids. Per the germline V gene, CDR1 is SGHDT and CDR2 is YYEEEE. CDR3 bases: TGTGCCAGCAACTTAGGGGGTGATTGGACTGAAGCTTTCTTT. It yields the protein CASNLGGDWTEAFF.

This clonotype occurred a few times. The rearrangement uses TRBV6-1 and TRBJ2-1, with a possible D match to TRBD2 (6 bases). Germline V gene data show CDR1 as MNHNS and CDR2 as SASEGT. The ends were cut back, 0 bases at V and 4 bases at J, with 13 bases in the middle. The CDR3 contains 16 residues. CDR3 region: CASSEALAGPYNEQFF. Here the CDR3 DNA reads TGTGCCAGCAGTGAAGCATTGGCGGGACCATACAATGAGCAGTTCTTC.

This chain uses TRBV20-1 with TRBJ2-3; no firm D call. The CDR3 runs 13 residues. The germline V gene has CDR1 DFQATT and CDR2 SNEGSKA (reference sequence). V was clipped by 7 bases and J by 4 bases, with 15 bases between them. The CDR3, as DNA: TGCAGTGTTTTACCGGGCCCGCCAGATACGCAGTATTTT. It codes for CSVLPGPPDTQYF.

This clonotype was picked up a small number of times. The chain uses TRBV6-2 or TRBV6-3 and TRBJ2-7; the D is unclear. CDR1 and CDR2 (germline): MNHEY, SVGEGT. CDR3 length: 13 residues. Trimming left V 4 bases short and J 3 bases short, with 10 bases between. CDR3 residues: CASSSGRNYEQYF. The CDR3 nucleotides are TGTGCCAGCAGTTCGGGCAGAAACTACGAGCAGTACTTC.

The chain carries TRBV5-1 and TRBJ1-2, with 9 positions matching TRBD1. The CDR3 covers 15 residues. The trim removed 4 bases at V and 4 bases at J, leaving 8 bases unmatched. Germline V gives CDR1 SGHRS, CDR2 YFSETQ. CDR3 residues: CASSPSRTGVYGYTF. The CDR3 DNA reads TGCGCCAGCAGCCCATCACGGACAGGGGTCTATGGCTACACCTTC.

CDR3 bases: TGCGCCAGCAGCCAAGATCTTCTAGCGGGAGCTTCTGGGGCCAACGTCCTGACTTTC. Protein: CASSQDLLAGASGANVLTF. V is TRBV4-3 and J is TRBJ2-6; TRBD2 matches 10 bases. J lost 1 base, V lost 0 bases, and 6 bases had no gene match. Germline CDR1 reads LGHNA; CDR2 reads YSLEER. The CDR3 has 19 residues.

This chain joins TRBV29-1 and TRBJ2-4; TRBD1 is a possible D gene (8 bases). CDR1 and CDR2 from the germline V gene are SQVTM and ANQGSEA. This CDR3 is built from 14 residues. V lost 6 bases, J lost 0 bases, and 12 bases lay in between. The CDR3 DNA follows: TGCAGCGTAACAGGGGGGGGAGCCAAAAACATTCAGTACTTC. Its translation is CSVTGGGAKNIQYF. Full variable domain (outside the CDR3, taken from reference TRBV29-1 and TRBJ2-4): SAVISQKPSRDICQRGTSLTIQCQVDSQVTMMFWYRQQPGQSLTLIATANQGSEATYESGFVIDKFPISRPNLTFSTLTVSNMSPEDSSIYLCSVTGGGAKNIQYFGAGTRLSVL.

The rearrangement links TRBV3-1 to TRBJ2-1; 7 bases line up with TRBD1. CDR3 length equals 16 residues. Germline V gene sequence: CDR1 LGHDT, CDR2 YNNKEL (reference sequence). J was trimmed by 4 bases and V by 6 bases; bases with no gene match: 12. As DNA, the CDR3 is TGTGCCAGCAGTCAATTGACAGGGTTAGCTTACAATGAGCAGTTCTTC. Residues: CASSQLTGLAYNEQFF.

In its sample, this clonotype was seen once. This chain joins TRBV18 and TRBJ2-3; TRBD2 matches 12 bases. The CDR3 is 16 residues long. CDR1 and CDR2 from the germline V gene are KGHSH and LQKENI. The junction had 7 bases not matched to a gene; V was cut back by 5 bases and J by 4 bases. The CDR3 reads CASSSTSGRLSDTQYF. The DNA for the CDR3 is TGTGCCAGCTCATCCACTAGCGGGAGGCTCTCAGATACGCAGTATTTT.

This sequence joins TRBV3-1 and TRBJ1-2; maybe TRBD1 (5 bases). The CDR3 sequence is 14 residues long. Germline V gene sequence: CDR1 LGHDT, CDR2 YNNKEL (reference sequence). Trimming pared 5 bases from V and 2 bases from J, leaving 12 bases between. CDR3: CASSGDSYNYGYTF. CDR3 sequence (DNA): TGTGCCAGCAGCGGCGACAGTTACAACTATGGCTACACCTTC.

V gene TRBV29-1 combines with J gene TRBJ1-5; the D gene is possibly TRBD1 (5 bases). The CDR3 spans 14 residues. Trimming pared 7 bases from V and 6 bases from J, leaving 19 bases between. CDR1 SQVTM and CDR2 ANQGSEA come from the germline V gene. The CDR3 is CSAQEVGRGQPQHF. In nucleotides, the CDR3 is TGCAGCGCCCAAGAGGTGGGGAGGGGTCAGCCCCAGCATTTT.

This chain connects TRBV24-1 to TRBJ2-2; 7 bases line up with TRBD1. V lost 4 bases and J lost 0; bases outside the gene matches: 7. CDR1 KGHDR and CDR2 SFDVKD come from the germline V gene. This CDR3 comprises 17 residues. The CDR3 nucleotides are TGTGCCACCAGTGAGCGCCGGGACAGAGCGAACACCGGGGAGCTGTTTTTT. It yields the protein CATSERRDRANTGELFF.

The CDR3 loop is CSARAGRQDEQYF. For the CDR3, the DNA is TGCAGTGCCCGCGCGGGGAGGCAAGACGAGCAGTACTTC. This chain links TRBV20-1 with TRBJ2-7; the D gene is possibly TRBD2 (6 bases). Looked up from germline, CDR1 is DFQATT and CDR2 is SNEGSKA (reference sequence). CDR3 length equals 13 residues. V lost 6 bases and J 5 bases, leaving 17 bases between the germline ends.

In its sample, this clonotype was seen once. The gene calls are TRBV5-1 and TRBJ1-4; D possibly corresponds to TRBD1 (5 bases). The germline V gene encodes CDR1 SGHRS and CDR2 YFSETQ. The CDR3 sequence is 14 residues long. V was cut by 5 bases and J by 5 bases, with 13 bases left in between. CDR3 bases: TGCGCCAGCAGTTTAAACACAGGAAATGAAAAACTGTTTTTT. This encodes CASSLNTGNEKLFF.

This rearrangement joins TRBV6-2 or TRBV6-3 to TRBJ2-7; tentative D call: TRBD1 (5 bases). Trimming took off 3 bases at V and 4 bases at J, with 13 bases between the two ends. The CDR3 loop spans 14 amino acids. Germline V lookup: CDR1 MNHEY, CDR2 SVGEGT. CDR3 DNA: TGTGCCAGCAGTTATTGGGGCAGGGAATACGAGCAGTACTTC. Translation: CASSYWGREYEQYF.

This sequence joins TRBV27 and TRBJ1-1, with TRBD1 as a possible D gene (5 bases). Trimming cost V 7 bases and J 7 bases, with 16 bases left between them. There are 13 residues in the CDR3. Germline V gene data show CDR1 as MNHEY and CDR2 as SMNVEV (reference sequence). The CDR3 coding sequence is TGTGCCAGCAATTCGTGGGGCACTGGTGAAGCTTTCTTT. It codes for CASNSWGTGEAFF.

The chain is built from TRBV25-1 and TRBJ2-3; unclear D gene. CDR1 is MGHDK, CDR2 SYGVNS, per germline. The V gene lost 8 bases and the J gene lost 0 bases, with 12 bases spanning the gap. The CDR3 consists of 14 residues. CDR3 nucleotides: TGTGCCAGCCTTGAAACGGATAGCACAGATACGCAGTATTTT. Protein sequence: CASLETDSTDTQYF.

V is TRBV5-4 and J is TRBJ2-2; D is undetermined. The CDR3 runs 15 residues. The germline V gene has CDR1 SGHNT and CDR2 YYREEE (reference sequence). Trimming removed 1 base from V and 0 bases from J, with 7 bases in between. The DNA of the CDR3 is TGTGCCAGCAGCTTGAGTGGCTCGAACACCGGGGAGCTGTTTTTT. Translated, it gives CASSLSGSNTGELFF.

The genes are TRBV3-1 and TRBJ2-5, with D unclear. Deletions cut 5 bases from V and 4 bases from J, with 11 bases between. CDR3 size: 13 residues. Germline V gene data show CDR1 as LGHDT and CDR2 as YNNKEL (reference sequence). The CDR3 reads CASSGPEIETQYF. The CDR3 DNA reads as TGTGCCAGCAGCGGGCCGGAAATAGAGACCCAGTACTTC.

The rearrangement joins TRBV4-2 to TRBJ2-7, with D possibly matching TRBD1 (5 bases). The V and J ends lost 3 bases and 2 bases respectively, with 14 bases between them. Per germline, CDR1 LGHNA and CDR2 YNFKEQ. CDR3 length: 15 residues. In DNA form, the CDR3 reads TGTGCCAGCAGCCAGGGGCAGGGTAATACCTACGAGCAGTACTTC. It encodes CASSQGQGNTYEQYF.